This T cell receptor beta chain is from a study of T cell responses to AZD1222 COVID-19 vaccine. Study outcomes and limitations: Donors were mostly white British, more females; clonal diversity possibly underestimated.

The repertoire was sequenced with immunoSEQ multiplex PCR; TCRdb's copy has only in-frame clones and lacks some. The sample yields more than 100,000 clones, 85% to 95% seen once. This CDR3 has 13 residues. V lost 3 bases, J lost 4 bases, and 7 bases lay in between. Comments on this clone: Its antigen is not known.

Specimen: peripheral blood, collected on day 0 of AZD1222 vaccination. The gene calls are TRBV12-3 or TRBV12-4 and TRBJ1-5, with D possibly matching TRBD1 (5 bases). The sequence derives from an adult in good health. CDR3 residues: CASSFSGNQPQHF. CDR3 nucleotide sequence: TGTGCCAGCAGTTTTTCAGGGAATCAGCCCCAGCATTTT.